One and the same sample provided the 10 T cell receptor beta chains below, sequenced in a study of cytomegalovirus exposure and HLA in healthy donors. Vbeta (60) and Jbeta (13) primers were used in the PCR. TCRdb's copy holds only in-frame clones and misses some; the assay was immunoSEQ multiplex PCR. The data contain some 130,000 clones, 70% to 80% of them singletons. The material sequenced was PBMCs. These receptor sequences come from a female donor in good health and CMV-seronegative.

The genes are TRBV6-5 and TRBJ1-4, with TRBD1 as a possible D gene (5 bases). Trimming took 5 bases from V and 8 from J, leaving 18 bases between them. Germline V lookup: CDR1 MNHEY, CDR2 SVGAGI. The CDR3 is 15 amino acids. DNA of the CDR3: TGTGCCAGCAGTCCACACGGGGCGGGGGAGGAAAAACTGTTTTTT. It specifies CASSPHGAGEEKLFF.

DNA of the CDR3: TGCGCCAGCAGAACAGGTTTCCCCTCTGGAAACACCATATATTTT. Residues: CASRTGFPSGNTIYF. The chain combines TRBV5-1 with TRBJ1-3; weak D call: TRBD1 (5 bases). The V gene lost 5 bases and the J gene lost 0 bases, with 12 bases spanning the gap. The length of the CDR3 is 15 residues. Germline V gene data show CDR1 as SGHRS and CDR2 as YFSETQ.

This clone has a handful of counts. This chain joins TRBV25-1 and TRBJ1-1, with D unclear. This CDR3 spans 12 amino acids. V lost 6 bases and J 8 bases, leaving 13 bases between the germline ends. Germline loops: CDR1 MGHDK, CDR2 SYGVNS. CDR3 protein: CASRGDVIEAFF. The CDR3 region has the DNA TGTGCCAGCAGGGGCGATGTTATCGAAGCTTTCTTT. Variable domain in full (rest from reference TRBV25-1 and TRBJ1-1): EADIYQTPRYLVIGTGKKITLECSQTMGHDKMYWYQQDPGMELHLIHYSYGVNSTEKGDLSSESTVSRIRTEHFPLTLESARPSHTSQYLCASRGDVIEAFFGQGTRLTVV.

V gene TRBV19 combines with J gene TRBJ1-1, with 9 nucleotides matching TRBD1. V dropped 6 bases and J dropped 3; count of bases not matched to a gene: 14. There are 17 residues in the CDR3. Germline CDR1 and CDR2: LNHDA and SQIVND (reference sequence). CDR3 nucleotides: TGTGCCAGTAGCCAAAGGGTACACAGGGGGCCGGACACTGAAGCTTTCTTT. This codes for CASSQRVHRGPDTEAFF.

The chain employs TRBV4-1 and TRBJ1-1; perhaps TRBD1 as D (6 bases). The ends were cut back, 4 bases at V and 5 bases at J, with 17 bases in the middle. The CDR3 has 15 amino acids. CDR1 MGHRA and CDR2 YSYEKL come from the germline V gene. CDR3 nucleotides: TGCGCCAGCAGCCCCGGACAGAAGCTATGGACTGAAGCTTTCTTT. Translating gives CASSPGQKLWTEAFF.

This sequence joins TRBV5-1 and TRBJ1-4; perhaps TRBD1 as D (5 bases). V dropped 2 bases and J dropped 3 bases, with 11 bases sitting between them. Germline V gene data show CDR1 as SGHRS and CDR2 as YFSETQ. This CDR3 is built from 15 residues. As DNA, the CDR3 is TGCGCCAGCAGCTTCATTGGGGCCGCTAATGAAAAACTGTTTTTT. Translated: CASSFIGAANEKLFF. Full variable domain (rest looked up from reference TRBV5-1 and TRBJ1-4): KAGVTQTPRYLIKTRGQQVTLSCSPISGHRSVSWYQQTPGQGLQFLFEYFSETQRNKGNFPGRFSGRQFSNSRSEMNVSTLELGDSALYLCASSFIGAANEKLFFGSGTQLSVL.

The V and J genes are TRBV4-2 and TRBJ2-7, with 7 bases fitting TRBD2. The J segment lost 2 bases and the V segment lost 1 base, leaving 2 bases of the junction unmatched. This CDR3 has 14 amino acids. The germline V gene encodes CDR1 LGHNA and CDR2 YNFKEQ. The CDR3 DNA follows: TGTGCCAGCAGCCAAGCTAGCGGTACCTACGAGCAGTACTTC. Translating gives CASSQASGTYEQYF.

V and J are TRBV27 and TRBJ2-7; the match to TRBD2 covers 9 bases. Trimming took 2 bases from V and 3 from J; bases not matched to a gene: 8. The germline V gene has CDR1 MNHEY and CDR2 SMNVEV (reference sequence). The CDR3 has 16 amino acids. This CDR3 is CASSLKGGLAHYEQYF. The CDR3 DNA sequence: TGTGCCAGCAGTTTAAAGGGGGGACTAGCCCACTACGAGCAGTACTTC.

This clone appeared a single time. At one of its ends the junction is not consistent with the germline gene, which may arise from a read error. The chain links TRBV5-4 to TRBJ2-4; D ambiguous. The CDR3 consists of 14 residues. The V gene's germline CDR1 is SGHNT and CDR2 YYREEE (reference sequence). The chain's CDR3 is CASSLAKAENIQYF. The CDR3 nucleotides read TGTGCCAGCAGCTTGGCCAAAGCCGAAAACATTCAGTACTTC.

V usage is TRBV4-3 and J usage is TRBJ2-3; TRBD2 aligns across 8 bases. Germline V lookup: CDR1 LGHNA, CDR2 YSLEER. This CDR3 comprises 15 residues. The ends lost 6 bases at V and 4 bases at J; junction bases unmatched: 9. CDR3 sequence reads: CASRSTSVGADTQYF. DNA for the CDR3: TGCGCCAGCAGATCGACTAGCGTGGGGGCAGATACGCAGTATTTT.